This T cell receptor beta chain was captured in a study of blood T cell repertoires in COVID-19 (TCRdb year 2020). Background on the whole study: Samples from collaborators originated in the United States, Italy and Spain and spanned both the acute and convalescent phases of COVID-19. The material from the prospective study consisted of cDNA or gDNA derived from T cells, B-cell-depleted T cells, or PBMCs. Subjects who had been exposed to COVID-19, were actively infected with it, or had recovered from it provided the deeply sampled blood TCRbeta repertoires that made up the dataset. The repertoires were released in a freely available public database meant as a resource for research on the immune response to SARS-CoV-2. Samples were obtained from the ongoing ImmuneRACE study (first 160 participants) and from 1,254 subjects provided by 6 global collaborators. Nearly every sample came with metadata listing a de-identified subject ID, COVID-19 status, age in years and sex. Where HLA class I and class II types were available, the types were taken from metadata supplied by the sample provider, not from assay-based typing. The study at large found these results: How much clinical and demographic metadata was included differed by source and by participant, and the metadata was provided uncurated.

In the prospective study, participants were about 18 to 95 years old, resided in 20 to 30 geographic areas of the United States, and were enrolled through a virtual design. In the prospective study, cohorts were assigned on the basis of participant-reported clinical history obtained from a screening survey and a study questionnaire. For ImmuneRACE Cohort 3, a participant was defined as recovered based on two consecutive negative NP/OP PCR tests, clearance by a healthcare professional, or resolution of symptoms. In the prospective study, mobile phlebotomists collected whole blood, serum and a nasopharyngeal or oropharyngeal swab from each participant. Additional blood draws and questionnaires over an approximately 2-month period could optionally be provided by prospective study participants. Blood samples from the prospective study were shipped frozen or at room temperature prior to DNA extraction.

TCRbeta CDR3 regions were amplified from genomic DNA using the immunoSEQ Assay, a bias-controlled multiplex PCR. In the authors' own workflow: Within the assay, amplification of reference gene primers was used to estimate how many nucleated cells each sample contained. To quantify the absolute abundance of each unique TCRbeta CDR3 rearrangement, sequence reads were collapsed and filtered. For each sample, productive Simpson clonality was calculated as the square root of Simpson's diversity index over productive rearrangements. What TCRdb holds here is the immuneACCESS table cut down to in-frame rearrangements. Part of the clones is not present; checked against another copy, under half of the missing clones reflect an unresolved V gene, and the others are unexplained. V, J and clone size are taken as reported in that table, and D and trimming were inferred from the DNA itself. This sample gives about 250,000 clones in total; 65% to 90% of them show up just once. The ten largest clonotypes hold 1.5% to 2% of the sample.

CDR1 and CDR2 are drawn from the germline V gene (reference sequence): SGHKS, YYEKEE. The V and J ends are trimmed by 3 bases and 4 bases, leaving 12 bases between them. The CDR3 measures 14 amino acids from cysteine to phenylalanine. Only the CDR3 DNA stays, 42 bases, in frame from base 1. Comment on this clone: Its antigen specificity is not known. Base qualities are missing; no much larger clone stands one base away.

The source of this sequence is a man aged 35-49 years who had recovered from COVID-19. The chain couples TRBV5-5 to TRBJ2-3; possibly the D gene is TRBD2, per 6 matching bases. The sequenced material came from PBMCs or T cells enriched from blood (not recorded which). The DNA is TGTGCCAGCAGCTCCTGGCGGGAACCAGATACGCAGTATTTT. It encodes CASSSWREPDTQYF.